This T cell receptor beta chain is from a study of cytomegalovirus exposure and HLA in healthy donors. Study-wide context: Early release data held roughly 90 million unique TCRs from HLA-typed donors.

V lost 3 bases, J lost 4 bases, and 5 bases stayed unmatched. Germline lookup yields CDR1 KGHSH and CDR2 LQKENI. This CDR3 is built from 14 residues. Use of 60 Vbeta and 13 Jbeta primers characterized the PCR. The method was immunoSEQ multiplex PCR; TCRdb's version includes in-frame clones alone and lacks a portion of them. The table includes around 36,000 clones, roughly 89% detected once. Study results and caveats: Researchers reported in a later analysis that a missense DCLRE1C variant was tied to TCR beta V- and J-gene trimming. The classifier reportedly diagnosed cytomegalovirus status with high specificity and sensitivity.

Details on this clone: Its specificity is not known.

This chain uses TRBV18 with TRBJ1-2; 7 bases align to TRBD1. Sequenced material: PBMCs. This TCR derives from a woman in her thirties or forties in good health and CMV-seropositive. In nucleotides, the CDR3 is TGTGCCAGCTCACCCTCGGGACAGATCTATGGCTACACCTTC. Translation: CASSPSGQIYGYTF.